This T cell receptor (beta chain) was recovered during a study of cytomegalovirus exposure and HLA in healthy donors. This clone has only a few counts. Its antigen remains unknown. This CDR3 comprises 14 residues. The ends were cut back, 3 bases at V and 2 bases at J, with 11 bases in the middle. Germline loops: CDR1 MDHEN, CDR2 SYDVKM. Findings and caveats of the study: Most CMV-associated TCR beta chains appeared HLA-restricted in a later analysis. More clonal expansion characterized HLA-associated TCR beta chains than equally common others in a later analysis. Most TCR beta V segments were productive about 87% or about 30% of the time in an earlier analysis.

PCR was performed using 60 Vbeta and 13 Jbeta primers. Authors' analysis steps: A later analysis tallied approximately 78 million unique TCR beta chains, roughly 11 million of them shared. Sequencing used immunoSEQ multiplex PCR; TCRdb keeps in-frame clones, though not all of them. V and J calls and clone size are those listed in that table; D and trimming were worked out from the DNA. The data show 130,000 to 150,000 clones, with 73% seen just once and approximately 1.6% held by the top ten. The sequenced sample consisted of PBMCs. The V call is TRBV28, the J call TRBJ2-7; weak D call: TRBD2 (5 bases). This sequence was found in a woman between 18 and 29 years old in good health and CMV-seronegative. The CDR3 sequence is CASSFAGNPYEQYF. The CDR3 DNA sequence: TGTGCCAGCAGTTTCGCCGGGAACCCCTACGAGCAGTACTTC. Combining the CDR3 with reference TRBV28 and TRBJ2-7 gives the whole variable domain DVKVTQSSRYLVKRTGEKVFLECVQDMDHENMFWYRQDPGLGLRLIYFSYDVKMKEKGDIPEGYSVSREKKERFSLILESASTNQTSMYLCASSFAGNPYEQYFGPGTRLTVT.